A single count supports the clone carrying this T cell receptor (beta chain). This sample was taken from a study of shared T cell receptors in the human thymus. Profiled with immunoSEQ multiplex PCR; TCRdb holds only in-frame clones, not every one. The sample lists 700,000 or so clones; approximately 85% were seen once. CDR3 length: 16 amino acids. Per the germline V gene, CDR1 is LGHNA and CDR2 is YNFKEQ. V lost 0 bases and J lost 2; bases outside the gene matches: 3. The data also belong to a second study, concerning human thymus T cells.

Sequenced material: thymocytes. The source of this sequence is a girl under two years old with a congenital heart defect. This chain connects TRBV4-2 to TRBJ2-1; TRBD1 matches 8 bases. The CDR3 loop is CASSQDWTGTYNEQFF. The CDR3 DNA reads TGTGCCAGCAGCCAAGACTGGACAGGGACCTACAATGAGCAGTTCTTC.